Following are 7 T cell receptor beta chains from one sample sequenced in a study of PD-L1 blockade in urothelial cancer. Generated by immunoSEQ multiplex PCR, the TCRdb table keeps only in-frame clones and is missing some. The table lists 98,000 or so clones, almost 90% of them singletons, with around 1.5% in the top ten. The time point: pretreatment peripheral blood. The source material was PBMCs, sampled around atezolizumab (anti-PD-L1) treatment. These receptors originate from a man in his fifties or sixties with urothelial cancer.

The chain joins TRBV4-1 to TRBJ2-3; tentatively, D is TRBD2 (5 bases). This CDR3 is built from 15 residues. Germline CDR1 is MGHRA and CDR2 is YSYEKL. Trimming took off 1 base at V and 3 bases at J, with 11 bases between the two ends. For the CDR3, the DNA is TGCGCCAGCAGCCAAGCTCCCGGCGGGACAGATACGCAGTATTTT. Encoded protein: CASSQAPGGTDTQYF.

V and J are TRBV30 and TRBJ2-2; TRBD2 matches 9 bases. This CDR3 contains 14 residues. V was pared by 4 bases and J by 3 bases, with 3 bases of the junction left unmatched. The germline CDR1 and CDR2 sequences are GTSNPN and SVGIG (reference sequence). CDR3: CAWTSGKHTGELFF. The DNA for the CDR3 is TGTGCCTGGACTAGCGGGAAGCACACCGGGGAGCTGTTTTTT.

The CDR3 loop is CASSLGDRGRTEAFF. The CDR3 bases are TGTGCCAGCAGCTTAGGCGACAGGGGGCGGACTGAAGCTTTCTTT. J is TRBJ1-1 and V is TRBV7-9; 10 nucleotides match TRBD1. Germline CDR1 is SEHNR and CDR2 is FQNEAQ (reference sequence). The J segment lost 5 bases and the V segment lost 1 base, leaving 4 bases of the junction unmatched. The CDR3 loop spans 15 amino acids.

The rearrangement joins TRBV27 to TRBJ2-7; 12 nucleotides agree with TRBD2. CDR1 is MNHEY and CDR2 is SMNVEV in the germline V gene (reference sequence). The CDR3 length is 15 residues. V lost 5 bases, J lost 3 bases, and 5 bases stayed unmatched. In nucleotides, the CDR3 is TGTGCCAGCAGTCCTCTAGCGGGAGGGAGCTACGAGCAGTACTTC. As protein: CASSPLAGGSYEQYF.

The chain carries TRBV4-1 and TRBJ1-4; the match to TRBD1 covers 7 bases. Germline CDR1 MGHRA, CDR2 YSYEKL. This CDR3 is 13 amino acids long. V gave up 6 bases and J gave up 8 bases; unmatched junction bases: 6. CDR3 in amino acids: CASRATGEEKLFF. CDR3 DNA sequence: TGCGCCAGCAGGGCTACAGGGGAAGAAAAACTGTTTTTT.

The genes are TRBV28 and TRBJ1-5, with D maybe TRBD1 (5 bases). The germline gives CDR1 MDHEN, CDR2 SYDVKM. The CDR3 runs 15 residues. Trimming removed 1 base from V and 0 bases from J, with 7 bases in between. The CDR3 DNA reads as TGTGCCAGCAGTTTATCCAGGGTTAGCAATCAGCCCCAGCATTTT. This sequence encodes CASSLSRVSNQPQHF.

The genes are TRBV14 and TRBJ1-1; D remains unclear. Germline-derived CDR1 and CDR2 are SGHDN and FVKESK. The CDR3 length is 16 residues. V lost 0 bases, J lost 0 bases, and 11 bases lay in between. The CDR3 coding sequence is TGTGCCAGCAGCCAAGATCTGACAACATTGAACACTGAAGCTTTCTTT. The encoded protein is CASSQDLTTLNTEAFF.